These 24 T cell receptor beta chains originate from one sample sequenced in a study of tumor-infiltrating lymphocytes in primary liver carcinoma. cDNA specific to TCR beta was made from approximately 500 ng of total RNA, with a constant-region primer employed for priming. Three rounds of nested multiplex PCR with slightly modified ARM-PCR produced TCR beta libraries. Rounds one and two of PCR, each of approximately 11 cycles, were primed with TRBV1-TRBV30 forward primers and a C-beta reverse primer. MiXCR was run by TCRdb on the multiplex PCR reads, yielding one entry per CDR3 protein. This sample has roughly 100,000 distinct CDR3 sequences, with around two thirds found just once. Extraction of RNA together with DNA used 20-30 mg of unsorted bulk tissue. Specimen: liver tumor tissue from sampling region 2. The subset denotes: tumor region T2, inferior pole. All receptors come from a woman in her sixties with primary liver carcinoma and hepatitis B virus infection.

Concerning this clonotype: Being one base from a much bigger clone, this may be a read error. The V gene is TRBV5-1, the J gene TRBJ2-1; a weak D match, TRBD1 (7 bases). This CDR3 is 15 amino acids long. Germline V gene sequence: CDR1 SGHRS, CDR2 YFSETQ. The CDR3 here is CASSSRGEAGNEQSF. Written as DNA, the CDR3 is TGCGCCAGCAGCTCCAGGGGGGAGGCGGGCAATGAGCAGTCCTTC. Using reference TRBV5-1 and TRBJ2-1 for the parts outside the CDR3, the full variable domain is KAGVTQTPRYLIKTRGQQVTLSCSPISGHRSVSWYQQTPGQGLQFLFEYFSETQRNKGNFPGRFSGRQFSNSRSEMNVSTLELGDSALYLCASSSRGEAGNEQSFGPGTRLTVL.

Turning to this clonotype: With a much larger clone just one base away, this may be a read error. V and J are TRBV28 and TRBJ2-1; 12 nucleotides match TRBD2. The germline V gene has CDR1 MDHEN and CDR2 SYDVKM. The CDR3 consists of 19 residues. The chain's CDR3 is CVSSPSTTLAGGHYNEQFF. The DNA for the CDR3 is TGTGTCAGCAGTCCATCTACTACACTAGCGGGAGGCCACTACAATGAGCAGTTCTTC.

For this clonotype: Without the conserved terminal phenylalanine or tryptophan, this CDR3 likely stems from a read error. The V gene is TRBV12-3 or TRBV12-4, the J gene TRBJ1-4; 9 bases are shared with TRBD1. This CDR3 is built from 15 residues. The V and J ends lost 7 bases and 8 bases, in that order; junction bases with no gene match: 11. CDR3 coding DNA: TGTGCCAGCATGAGACAACAGGGGGCGACAGAAAAACTGTTTCTT. This codes for CASMRQQGATEKLFL.

V is TRBV11-1 and J is TRBJ2-7; D ambiguous. The CDR3 is made up of 16 amino acids. V lost 3 bases and J 4 bases, leaving 19 bases between the germline ends. CDR1 SGHAT and CDR2 FQDESV come from the germline V gene (reference sequence). CDR3 coding DNA: TGTGCCAGCAGCTTCAGGCCTACAGTGGCCCTTTACGAGCAGTACTTC. Its translation: CASSFRPTVALYEQYF.

Points on this clonotype: The final CDR3 position lacks the conserved phenylalanine or tryptophan, pointing to a likely read error. V gene TRBV11-2 combines with J gene TRBJ2-1, with TRBD1 as a possible D gene (5 bases). Germline lookup yields CDR1 SGHAT and CDR2 FQNNGV. The CDR3 has 17 amino acids. V lost 1 base and J lost 0, with 13 bases in between. This CDR3 reads CASSLGRQSISYNEQFS. The CDR3 coding sequence is TGTGCCAGCAGCTTAGGTCGACAGAGTATCTCCTACAATGAGCAGTTCTCG.

About this clonotype itself: At one end, the junction sequence differs from germline, possibly due to a read error. The genes are TRBV10-2 and TRBJ2-2, with D uncertain. The CDR3 covers 11 residues. Germline CDR1 reads WSHSY; CDR2 reads SAAADI. In DNA, the CDR3 is TGCACCAGTAACAGCGCCGGGGAGCTGTTTTTT. Translated, it gives CTSNSAGELFF.

Comments on this clonotype: It is likely a read error, because the conserved phenylalanine at the end of the CDR3 is missing. J is TRBJ1-5 and V is TRBV4-1; D is undetermined. This CDR3 has 15 residues. CDR1 and CDR2 from the germline V gene are MGHRA and YSYEKL. The CDR3 loop is CAISQENKGGQPQHL. The CDR3 DNA sequence: TGCGCCATCAGCCAAGAAAACAAGGGCGGTCAGCCCCAGCATCTT.

Remarks on this clonotype: A much larger clone sits a single nucleotide away, making a read error possible. The V gene is TRBV5-1, the J gene TRBJ2-7; D tentatively fits TRBD1 or TRBD2 (5 bases each). CDR1 is SGHRS, CDR2 YFSETQ, per germline. There are 14 residues in the CDR3. CDR3 nucleotides: TGCGCCAGCAGCTTGCAAGGGGCGGGCTACGAGAAGTACTTC. It translates to CASSLQGAGYEKYF. Full variable domain (outside the CDR3, taken from reference TRBV5-1 and TRBJ2-7): KAGVTQTPRYLIKTRGQQVTLSCSPISGHRSVSWYQQTPGQGLQFLFEYFSETQRNKGNFPGRFSGRQFSNSRSEMNVSTLELGDSALYLCASSLQGAGYEKYFGPGTRLTVT.

In its sample, this clonotype was seen a few times. Given a much more abundant clone one base away, this may be a read error. The chain couples TRBV2 to TRBJ2-5, with D possibly matching TRBD1 (5 bases). There are 14 residues in the CDR3. The V gene's germline CDR1 is SNHLY and CDR2 FYNNEI. CDR3 sequence (DNA): TGTGTCAGCAGGGCCGACCCATCTGGGGAGACCCAGTACTTC. Amino acids: CVSRADPSGETQYF.

A remark on this clonotype: A much larger clone lies one base from this, so it may be a read error. The genes are TRBV2 and TRBJ2-7; 8 bases are a match to TRBD1. The junction had 8 bases not matched to a gene; V was cut back by 4 bases and J by 6 bases. CDR1 SNHLY and CDR2 FYNNEI come from the germline V gene. The CDR3 has 14 amino acids. The CDR3 sequence is CASSGRGRGPEQYF. CDR3 DNA: TGTGCCAGCAGTGGAAGGGGCAGGGGGCCCGAGCAGTACTTC. The full variable domain, its missing parts supplied by reference TRBV2 and TRBJ2-7, is EPEVTQTPSHQVTQMGQEVILRCVPISNHLYFYWYRQILGQKVEFLVSFYNNEISEKSEIFDDQFSVERPDGSNFTLKIRSTKLEDSAMYFCASSGRGRGPEQYFGPGTRLTVT.

Ten or more counts support this clonotype. The chain employs TRBV5-6 and TRBJ1-1, with 7 nucleotides matching TRBD1. Germline CDR1 is SGHDT and CDR2 is YYEEEE. The CDR3 runs to 14 residues. V lost 0 bases and J lost 4; bases outside the gene matches: 3. CDR3 region: CASSLGDSGTEAFF. In nucleotides, the CDR3 is TGTGCCAGCAGCTTGGGGGACAGCGGCACTGAAGCTTTCTTT.

By proportion, this clonotype is medium-sized. The V call is TRBV11-3, the J call TRBJ2-3; D not certain. This CDR3 comprises 14 residues. The germline CDR1 and CDR2 sequences are SGHNT and YENEEA. V was shortened by 2 bases and J by 2 bases, with 8 bases between the two germline ends. In DNA form, the CDR3 reads TGTGCCAGCAGCTTACGGAGAAACACAGATACGCAGTATTTT. Encoded protein: CASSLRRNTDTQYF.

To note about this clonotype: Being one base from a much bigger clone, this may be a read error. This chain links TRBV13 with TRBJ2-1, with 8 positions matching TRBD2. In germline, CDR1 is PRHDT, CDR2 FYEKMQ (reference sequence). The CDR3 has 15 residues. This CDR3 is CASSLGTSGNSEQLF. The CDR3 bases are TGTGCCAGCAGCTTAGGTACTAGCGGAAACAGTGAGCAGTTATTC.

This clonotype has a single count. This may come from a read error, since a much larger clone is one base off. The V call is TRBV5-4, the J call TRBJ2-3; D is possibly TRBD2 (7 bases). The germline CDR1 and CDR2 sequences are SGHNT and YYREEE (reference sequence). V lost 2 bases to trimming and J lost 4 bases, with 14 bases between them. The CDR3 is 15 amino acids. In DNA, the CDR3 is TGTGCCAGCAGCTTAGGTGGGGGGGCCTCAGATACGCAGTATTTT. Protein sequence: CASSLGGGASDTQYF.

The chain joins TRBV20-1 to TRBJ2-1; D is perhaps TRBD2 (6 bases). V dropped 3 bases and J dropped 0 bases, with 21 bases sitting between them. The CDR3 spans 18 residues. Germline CDR1 and CDR2: DFQATT and SNEGSKA (reference sequence). CDR3 coding DNA: TGCAGTGCTAGGGGGACTGGAAGCCGGTTGGCCTCCTACAATGAGCAGTTCTTC. Protein sequence: CSARGTGSRLASYNEQFF.

In the case of this clonotype: A junction boundary mismatches the germline segment, possibly from a read error. This chain joins TRBV29-1 and TRBJ2-5, with 7 nucleotides matching TRBD2. CDR1 and CDR2 (germline): SQVTM, ANQGSEA. CDR3 length: 14 amino acids. In DNA, the CDR3 is TGCAACGTTGACGCGGGAGCAATTCAAGAGACCCAGTACTTC. It is translated as CNVDAGAIQETQYF.

This clonotype occurred many times. A single base separates this from a much larger clone, so it may be a read error. The CDR3 DNA follows: TGTGCCAGCAGTGGCTATGGAGGGAGCTACGAGCAGTACTTC. Residues: CASSGYGGSYEQYF. This chain joins TRBV6-1 and TRBJ2-7, with a tentative D call TRBD2 (6 bases). Trimming removed 4 bases from V and 3 bases from J, with 13 bases in between. This CDR3 spans 14 amino acids. CDR1 and CDR2 from the germline V gene are MNHNS and SASEGT.

This clonotype was detected only a few times. A much larger clone lies a single base off, so this may be a read error. The rearrangement joins TRBV6-1 to TRBJ1-5; D is undetermined. The V gene's germline CDR1 is MNHNS and CDR2 SASEGT. The CDR3 is made up of 15 amino acids. The CDR3 loop is CDSTRTYGGNQPQHF. The CDR3 region has the DNA TGTGACAGCACCCGAACCTACGGTGGCAATCAGCCCCAGCATTTT.

Details on this clonotype: Germline is not matched at one junction end, which may reflect a read error. The gene calls are TRBV11-3 and TRBJ2-7; 10 bases are shared with TRBD1. CDR3 length equals 15 residues. Germline loops: CDR1 SGHNT, CDR2 YENEEA. This chain's CDR3 is CASSLGTGDSLDQYF. Here the CDR3 DNA reads TGCGCCAGCAGCTTAGGGACAGGGGACTCCCTCGACCAGTACTTC.

In the case of this clonotype: One junction end disagrees with the germline gene, perhaps due to a read error. The chain is built from TRBV11-2 and TRBJ2-1; D is undetermined. Germline assignment: CDR1 SGHAT and CDR2 FQNNGV. The CDR3 totals 14 residues. As DNA, the CDR3 is TGCGTTAGCAGCTTTGGGCGTAGCTCCAATGAGCAGTTCTTC. Translated: CVSSFGRSSNEQFF.

This clonotype was observed at least ten times. This chain joins TRBV6-1 and TRBJ2-3, with 9 bases matching TRBD1. From germline, CDR1 is MNHNS and CDR2 SASEGT. The length of the CDR3 is 15 residues. Trimming at V came to 8 bases and at J to 3 bases, leaving 9 bases not matched to a gene. The CDR3 here is CASLLTGGATDTQYF. For the CDR3, the DNA is TGTGCCAGCCTACTCACAGGGGGCGCAACAGATACGCAGTATTTT.

This clonotype was recorded once. An end of the junction does not agree with germline; a read error may underlie this. V gene TRBV29-1 combines with J gene TRBJ2-5, with 8 bases lining up with TRBD2. CDR1 and CDR2 (germline): SQVTM, ANQGSEA. The CDR3 loop spans 14 amino acids. The CDR3 DNA reads as TGCAGCATTGCGGCAGCGGGGGCTATAGAGATCCAGTACTTC. It encodes CSIAAAGAIEIQYF.

Regarding this clonotype: One end of the junction fails to match germline, which may point to a read error. The rearrangement uses TRBV12-3 or TRBV12-4 and TRBJ1-1, with TRBD1 identical over 10 bases. The CDR3 has 16 residues. The CDR3 here is CASILLGGQGRTEAFF. CDR3 nucleotide sequence: TGTGCCAGCATTTTATTAGGGGGACAGGGGAGGACTGAAGCTTTCTTT.

In the case of this clonotype: The conserved final phenylalanine or tryptophan is absent from the CDR3, which likely points to a read error. The CDR3 bases are TGTGCCAGCAGTCCGACGGGACAGGGTATCACTGAAGCTTTCTTA. Translating gives CASSPTGQGITEAFL. The chain links TRBV28 to TRBJ1-1; TRBD1 agrees at 9 bases. Unmatched junction bases numbered 8, after V lost 5 bases and J lost 4 bases. This CDR3 is 15 amino acids long. Per the germline V gene, CDR1 is MDHEN and CDR2 is SYDVKM.